Listed below are T cell receptor beta chains from one sample, sequenced in a study of T cell responses to AZD1222 COVID-19 vaccine. Method: immunoSEQ multiplex PCR; TCRdb's copy keeps in-frame clones and lacks some. Counted here are more than 70,000 clones, about 89% occurring once; the ten biggest clones make up about 5%. The sample was peripheral blood, taken 28 days after the second AZD1222 dose. The origin of the receptors is an adult who received the AZD1222 COVID-19 vaccine. The CDR3 runs from the conserved cysteine through the conserved F or W. D genes are given only for firm matches. Clone sizes are given selectively: once, few, many, or a class where the clone is expanded.

J gene,D gene,CDR3 length,V gene,clone size,CDR3 DNA,CDR3 protein
TRBJ1-1,TRBD1,13,TRBV2,once,TGTGCCAGCACCCAGGGGGGATGGACTGAAGCTTTCTTT,CASTQGGWTEAFF
TRBJ1-1,NA,13,TRBV12-3/TRBV12-4,NA,TGTGCCAGCAGTTTACAGGGGACCACTGAAGCTTTCTTT,CASSLQGTTEAFF
TRBJ2-3,TRBD2,16,TRBV7-2,NA,TGTGCCAGCAGCACCCTTAGGCGGGGGGGCACAGATACGCAGTATTTT,CASSTLRRGGTDTQYF
TRBJ2-1,NA,14,TRBV7-3,NA,TGTGCCAGCAGCTCCAGAAGGGGGGGTGATGAGCAGTTCTTC,CASSSRRGGDEQFF
TRBJ1-1,NA,14,TRBV20-1,NA,TGCAGTGCTAGTTCTAGGTTCATGAACACTGAAGCTTTCTTT,CSASSRFMNTEAFF
TRBJ2-3,NA,16,TRBV9,once,TGTGCCAGCAGCGTAGCTAAGGGCACCCAATGGGATACGCAGTATTTT,CASSVAKGTQWDTQYF
TRBJ2-2,NA,12,TRBV19,NA,TGTGCCACTCGAGACAGTACCGGGGAGCTGTTTTTT,CATRDSTGELFF
TRBJ2-7,NA,15,TRBV5-1,NA,TGCGCCAGCAGCTTGGTCCCCGACAGCTCCTACGAGCAGTACTTC,CASSLVPDSSYEQYF
TRBJ2-1,TRBD2,16,TRBV7-2,NA,TGTGCCAGCAGCCATAGCGGGGCGAGCTCCTACAATGAGCAGTTCTTC,CASSHSGASSYNEQFF
TRBJ2-2,NA,12,TRBV6-6,NA,TGTGCCAGCAGTTACACAACCGGGGAGCTGTTTTTT,CASSYTTGELFF
TRBJ1-2,NA,18,TRBV6-6,NA,TGTGCCAGCAGTCCCACGGCGTTCCCACAGCGGGAACATTATGGCTACACCTTC,CASSPTAFPQREHYGYTF
TRBJ1-4,NA,14,TRBV9,NA,TGTGCCAGCAGCGCGTCGACAGTAGATGAAAAACTGTTTTTT,CASSASTVDEKLFF
TRBJ1-5,NA,14,TRBV7-8,NA,TGTGCCAGCAGCTCCTCGAATAGCAATCAGCCCCAGCATTTT,CASSSSNSNQPQHF
TRBJ1-2,NA,13,TRBV5-4,NA,TGTGCCAGCAGCTTTGGCCGTAACTATGGCTACACCTTC,CASSFGRNYGYTF
TRBJ1-6,NA,16,TRBV2,NA,TGTGCCAGCAGTCAAAGGGGGAGCTCCTATAATTCACCCCTCCACTTT,CASSQRGSSYNSPLHF
TRBJ1-1,TRBD1,17,TRBV7-2,NA,TGTGCCAGCAGCTTAAGGTTGACAGGGACGATGAACACTGAAGCTTTCTTT,CASSLRLTGTMNTEAFF
TRBJ1-2,NA,15,TRBV5-1,NA,TGCGCCAGCAGCTTGGTCGGGGTACCTAACTATGGCTACACCTTC,CASSLVGVPNYGYTF
TRBJ1-6,NA,14,TRBV2,few,TGTGCCAGCGACGACAGTGCTACCAATTCACCCCTCCACTTT,CASDDSATNSPLHF
TRBJ2-2,NA,15,TRBV5-1,NA,TGCGCCAGCAGCCTACCCTCCCGGGCCGGCGGGGAGCTGTTTTTT,CASSLPSRAGGELFF
TRBJ1-1,NA,15,TRBV25-1,NA,TGTGCCAGCAGTGCCCTAAGGTCGCCGAACACTGAAGCTTTCTTT,CASSALRSPNTEAFF
TRBJ2-3,TRBD2,14,TRBV29-1,NA,TGCAGCGTTGAAGCCGCGGGGGGCACAGATACGCAGTATTTT,CSVEAAGGTDTQYF
TRBJ2-5,NA,13,TRBV10-1,NA,TGCGCCAGCAGTCCCGGACGGTGGGAGACCCAGTACTTC,CASSPGRWETQYF
TRBJ1-2,NA,13,TRBV25-1,NA,TGTGCCAGCAGTGAGGTGGGGAACTATGGCTACACCTTC,CASSEVGNYGYTF
TRBJ2-5,TRBD1,14,TRBV2,NA,TGTGCCAGCAGTCCAGGGACAGTTCCTGAGACCCAGTACTTC,CASSPGTVPETQYF
TRBJ1-1,NA,12,TRBV19,NA,TGTGCCAGTAGTATAAGTTCGGGGGTCGTGATCTTT,CASSISSGVVIF
TRBJ1-1,TRBD1,15,TRBV19,NA,TGTGCCAGTAGGGCAAGACAGGGCGGAGGGACTGAAGCTTTCTTT,CASRARQGGGTEAFF
TRBJ2-2,NA,16,TRBV13,NA,TGTGCCAGCAGCCATATGGGACGGACTCTCGGCGGGGAGCTGTTTTTT,CASSHMGRTLGGELFF
TRBJ1-4,NA,12,TRBV29-1,NA,TGCAGCGTTGGGGAATACGGAGAAAAACTGTTTTTT,CSVGEYGEKLFF